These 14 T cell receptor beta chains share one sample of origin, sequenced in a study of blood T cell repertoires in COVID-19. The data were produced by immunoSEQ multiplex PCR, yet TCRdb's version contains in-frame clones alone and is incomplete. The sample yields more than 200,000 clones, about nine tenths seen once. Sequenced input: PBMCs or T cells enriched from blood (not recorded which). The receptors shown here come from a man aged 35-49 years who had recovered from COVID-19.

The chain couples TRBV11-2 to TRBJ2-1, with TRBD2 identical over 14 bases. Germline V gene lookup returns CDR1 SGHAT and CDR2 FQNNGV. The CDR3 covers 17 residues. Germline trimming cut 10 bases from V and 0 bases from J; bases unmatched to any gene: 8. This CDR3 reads CAIGGLAGVPSYNEQFF. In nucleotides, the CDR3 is TGTGCCATTGGGGGACTAGCGGGGGTCCCCTCCTACAATGAGCAGTTCTTC.

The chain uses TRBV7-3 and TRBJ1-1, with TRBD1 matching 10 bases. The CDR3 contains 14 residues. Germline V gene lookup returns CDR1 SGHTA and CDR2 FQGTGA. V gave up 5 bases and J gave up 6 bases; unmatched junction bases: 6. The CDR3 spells CASSSRDRGPEAFF. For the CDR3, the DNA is TGTGCCAGCAGCAGCCGGGACAGGGGACCTGAAGCTTTCTTT.

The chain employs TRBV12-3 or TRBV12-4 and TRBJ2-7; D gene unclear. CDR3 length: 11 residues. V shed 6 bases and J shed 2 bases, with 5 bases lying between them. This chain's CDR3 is CASSTTYEQYF. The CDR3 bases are TGTGCCAGCAGCACTACCTACGAGCAGTACTTC.

CDR3: CASSVGPSGGTDTQYF. The CDR3 region has the DNA TGTGCCAGCAGCGTAGGGCCTAGCGGGGGCACAGATACGCAGTATTTT. The chain employs TRBV9 and TRBJ2-3; 9 bases fit TRBD2. Germline CDR1 is SGDLS and CDR2 is YYNGEE. With 0 bases clipped from V and 1 base from J, the junction kept 3 bases outside the gene matches. The length of the CDR3 is 16 residues.

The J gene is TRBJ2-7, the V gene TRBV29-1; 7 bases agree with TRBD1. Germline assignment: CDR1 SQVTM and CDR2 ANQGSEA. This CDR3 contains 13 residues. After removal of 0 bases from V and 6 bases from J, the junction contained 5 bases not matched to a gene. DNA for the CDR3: TGCAGCGTTGAAGAACCCCAGGGGGTCGAGCAGTACTTC. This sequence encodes CSVEEPQGVEQYF.

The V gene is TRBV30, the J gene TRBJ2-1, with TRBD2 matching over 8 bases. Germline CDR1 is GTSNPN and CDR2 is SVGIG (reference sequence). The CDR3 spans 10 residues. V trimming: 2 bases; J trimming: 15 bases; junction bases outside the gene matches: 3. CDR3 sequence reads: CAWSTTSAFF. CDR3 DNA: TGTGCCTGGAGTACGACTAGCGCGTTCTTC.

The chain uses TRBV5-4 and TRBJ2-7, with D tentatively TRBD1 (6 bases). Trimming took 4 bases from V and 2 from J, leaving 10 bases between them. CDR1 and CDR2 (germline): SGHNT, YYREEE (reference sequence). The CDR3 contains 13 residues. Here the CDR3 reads CASSQQGTYEQYF. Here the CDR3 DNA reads TGTGCCAGCAGCCAACAGGGAACCTACGAGCAGTACTTC.

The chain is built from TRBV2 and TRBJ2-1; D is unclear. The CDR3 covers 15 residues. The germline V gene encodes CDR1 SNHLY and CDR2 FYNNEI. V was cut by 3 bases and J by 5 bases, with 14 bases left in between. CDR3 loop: CASSEPYVSDNEQFF. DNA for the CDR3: TGTGCCAGCAGTGAGCCCTATGTAAGCGACAATGAGCAGTTCTTC.

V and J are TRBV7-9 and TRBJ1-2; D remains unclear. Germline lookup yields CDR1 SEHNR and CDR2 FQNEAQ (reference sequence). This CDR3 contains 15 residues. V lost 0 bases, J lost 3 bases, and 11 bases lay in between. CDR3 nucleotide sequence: TGTGCCAGCAGCTTAGCAGGGCGGGGAGACTATGGCTACACCTTC. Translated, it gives CASSLAGRGDYGYTF.

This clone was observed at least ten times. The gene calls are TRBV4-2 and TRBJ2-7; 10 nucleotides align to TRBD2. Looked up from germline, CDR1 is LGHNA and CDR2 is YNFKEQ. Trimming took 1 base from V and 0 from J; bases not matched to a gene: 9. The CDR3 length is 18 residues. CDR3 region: CASSQGPPGTSVSYEQYF. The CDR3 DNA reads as TGTGCCAGCAGCCAAGGGCCGCCCGGGACTAGCGTCTCCTACGAGCAGTACTTC.

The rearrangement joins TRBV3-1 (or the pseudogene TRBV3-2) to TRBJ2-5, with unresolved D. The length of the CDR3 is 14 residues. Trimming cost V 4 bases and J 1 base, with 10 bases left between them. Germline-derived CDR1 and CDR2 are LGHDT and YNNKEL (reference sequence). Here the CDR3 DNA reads TGTGCCAGCAGCCTTCAGCGCACCCAAGAGACCCAGTACTTC. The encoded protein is CASSLQRTQETQYF.

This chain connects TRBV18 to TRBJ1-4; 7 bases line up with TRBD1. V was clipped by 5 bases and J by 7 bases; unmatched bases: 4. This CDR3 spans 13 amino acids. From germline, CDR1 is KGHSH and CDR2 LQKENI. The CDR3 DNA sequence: TGTGCCAGCTCAGAGGGGGCAGGTGAAAAACTGTTTTTT. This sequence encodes CASSEGAGEKLFF.

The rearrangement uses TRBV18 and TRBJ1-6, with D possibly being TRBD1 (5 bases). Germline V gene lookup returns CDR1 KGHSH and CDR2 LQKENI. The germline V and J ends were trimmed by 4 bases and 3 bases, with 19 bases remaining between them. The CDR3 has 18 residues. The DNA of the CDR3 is TGTGCCAGCTCACTCCGGGCCCCGGAGGGGAGCTATAATTCACCCCTCCACTTT. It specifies CASSLRAPEGSYNSPLHF.

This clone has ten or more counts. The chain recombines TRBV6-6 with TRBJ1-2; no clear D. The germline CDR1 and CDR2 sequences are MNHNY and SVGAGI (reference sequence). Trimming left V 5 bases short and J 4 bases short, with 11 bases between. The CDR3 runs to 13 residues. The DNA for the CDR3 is TGTGCCAGCAGTCTTCTGGCAGGCTATGGCTACACCTTC. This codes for CASSLLAGYGYTF.